The 5 T cell receptor beta chains below all came from one sample that was sequenced in a study of blood T cell repertoires in COVID-19. Clones were sequenced by immunoSEQ multiplex PCR, and TCRdb holds only the in-frame ones, with some missing. Here the sample spans about 220,000 clones, about 79% being singletons. The sequenced sample was PBMCs or T cells enriched from blood (not recorded which). The origin of the receptors is a woman aged 60-75 years who had recovered from COVID-19.

This sequence joins TRBV12-5 and TRBJ1-5, with D perhaps TRBD1 (5 bases). From germline, CDR1 is LGHNT and CDR2 FRNRAP. This CDR3 comprises 13 residues. Trimming took off 7 bases at V and 6 bases at J, with 13 bases between the two ends. CDR3 nucleotides: TGTGCTAGTGCCAAGGTGGGGGGTCAGCCCCAGCATTTT. This codes for CASAKVGGQPQHF.

This clone was seen once. The rearrangement uses TRBV4-1 and TRBJ2-5; 7 nucleotides agree with TRBD2. Trimming at V came to 4 bases and at J to 1 base, leaving 3 bases not matched to a gene. CDR3 length: 14 residues. Germline CDR1 reads MGHRA; CDR2 reads YSYEKL. CDR3 sequence reads: CASSRGTIQETQYF. In nucleotides, the CDR3 is TGCGCCAGCAGCCGAGGGACTATCCAAGAGACCCAGTACTTC.

The chain recombines TRBV19 with TRBJ1-1; TRBD1 agrees at 11 bases. The CDR3 runs 16 residues. V trimming: 1 base; J trimming: 5 bases; junction bases outside the gene matches: 6. The germline V gene encodes CDR1 LNHDA and CDR2 SQIVND (reference sequence). CDR3 coding DNA: TGTGCCAGTAGTATAGGCCGGGGACAGGGGGTAACTGAAGCTTTCTTT. It codes for CASSIGRGQGVTEAFF.

The chain employs TRBV27 and TRBJ2-7; 7 bases agree with TRBD1. J lost 1 base, V lost 2 bases, and 14 bases had no gene match. CDR1 is MNHEY and CDR2 is SMNVEV in the germline V gene (reference sequence). CDR3 length: 18 residues. Here the CDR3 reads CASSLKGAGGRRSYEQYF. The CDR3 DNA reads TGTGCCAGCAGTTTAAAGGGAGCAGGGGGAAGAAGGTCCTACGAGCAGTACTTC.

The CDR3 sequence: CASSKDPTGYSNQPQHF. In nucleotides, the CDR3 is TGTGCCAGCAGCAAAGACCCGACAGGTTATAGCAATCAGCCCCAGCATTTT. The chain joins TRBV21-1 to TRBJ1-5; TRBD1, the D gene given by the table, was not confirmed from the DNA. TRBV21-1 is a listed pseudogene. The CDR3 spans 17 residues.